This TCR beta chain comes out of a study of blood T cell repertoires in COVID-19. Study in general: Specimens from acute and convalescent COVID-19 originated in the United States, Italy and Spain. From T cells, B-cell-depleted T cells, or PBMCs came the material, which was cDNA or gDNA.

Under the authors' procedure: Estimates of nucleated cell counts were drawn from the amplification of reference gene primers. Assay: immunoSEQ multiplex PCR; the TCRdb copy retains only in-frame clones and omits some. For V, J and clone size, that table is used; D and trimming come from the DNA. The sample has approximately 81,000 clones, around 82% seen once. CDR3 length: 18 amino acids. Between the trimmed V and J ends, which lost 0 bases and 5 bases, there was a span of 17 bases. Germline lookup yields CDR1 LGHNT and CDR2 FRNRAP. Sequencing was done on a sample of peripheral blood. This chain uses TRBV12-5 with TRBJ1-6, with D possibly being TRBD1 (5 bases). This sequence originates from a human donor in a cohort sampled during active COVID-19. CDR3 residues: CASGLVRGVGLDNSPLHF. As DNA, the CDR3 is TGTGCTAGTGGTTTGGTACGGGGGGTCGGCCTTGATAATTCACCCCTCCACTTT.